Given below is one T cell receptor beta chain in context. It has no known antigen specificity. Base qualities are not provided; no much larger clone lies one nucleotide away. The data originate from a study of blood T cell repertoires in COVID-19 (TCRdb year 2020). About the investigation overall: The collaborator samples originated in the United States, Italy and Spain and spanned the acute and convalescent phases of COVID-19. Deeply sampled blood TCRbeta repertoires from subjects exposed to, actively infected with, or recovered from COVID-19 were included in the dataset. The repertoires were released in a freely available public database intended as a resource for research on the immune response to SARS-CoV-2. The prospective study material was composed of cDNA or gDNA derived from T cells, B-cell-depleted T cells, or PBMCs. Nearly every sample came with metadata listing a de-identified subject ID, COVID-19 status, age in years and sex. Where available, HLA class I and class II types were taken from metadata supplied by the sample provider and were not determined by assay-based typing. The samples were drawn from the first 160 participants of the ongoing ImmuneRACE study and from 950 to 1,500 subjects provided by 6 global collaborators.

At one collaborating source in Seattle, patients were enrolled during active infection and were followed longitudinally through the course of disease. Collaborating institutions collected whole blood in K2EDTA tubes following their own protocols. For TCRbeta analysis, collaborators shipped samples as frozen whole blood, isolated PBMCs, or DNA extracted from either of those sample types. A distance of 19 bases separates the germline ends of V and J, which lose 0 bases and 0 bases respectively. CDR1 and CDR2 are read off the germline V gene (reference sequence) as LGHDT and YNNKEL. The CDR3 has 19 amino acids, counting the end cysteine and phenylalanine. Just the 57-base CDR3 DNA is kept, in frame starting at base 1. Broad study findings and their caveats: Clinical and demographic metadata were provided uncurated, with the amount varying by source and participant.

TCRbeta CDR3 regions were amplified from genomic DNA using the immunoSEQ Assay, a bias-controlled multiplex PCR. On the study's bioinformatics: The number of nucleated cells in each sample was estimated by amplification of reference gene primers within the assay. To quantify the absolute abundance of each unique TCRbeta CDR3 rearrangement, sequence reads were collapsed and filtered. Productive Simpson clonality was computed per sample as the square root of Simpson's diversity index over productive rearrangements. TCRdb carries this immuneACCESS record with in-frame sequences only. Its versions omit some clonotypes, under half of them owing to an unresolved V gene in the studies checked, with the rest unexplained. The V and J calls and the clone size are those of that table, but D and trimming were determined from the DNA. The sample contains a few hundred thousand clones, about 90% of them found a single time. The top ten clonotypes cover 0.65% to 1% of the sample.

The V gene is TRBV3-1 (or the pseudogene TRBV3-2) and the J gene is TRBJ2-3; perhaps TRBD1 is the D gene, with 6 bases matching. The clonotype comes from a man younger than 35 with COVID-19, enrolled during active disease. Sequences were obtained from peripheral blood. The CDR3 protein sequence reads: CASSQDPTGSRSSTDTQYF. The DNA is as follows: TGTGCCAGCAGCCAAGATCCCACAGGGTCCCGCTCTAGCACAGATACGCAGTATTTT.